Listed below are T cell receptor beta chains from one sample, sequenced in a study of T cells expressing NK-cell markers. TCRdb processed the 5' RACE reads again and assigns one entry to each CDR3 protein, with no DNA. The sample totals 300,000 to 500,000 distinct CDR3 sequences. The sample was blood T cells: a sorted CD56 or NKG2C T cell subset, CD4+ or CD8+ T cells, or bulk PBMC T cells (not recorded which). The receptors were gathered from a woman between 50 and 59 years old in good health. CDR3s include the opening cysteine and the closing phenylalanine or tryptophan.

TRBV2	TRBJ1-1	CASSPTGGEAFF
TRBV5-1	TRBJ2-1	CASSLVPGRTRTSYNEQFF
TRBV10-3	TRBJ2-1	CAISGANYNEQFF
TRBV3-1	TRBJ2-2	CASTPLLANTGELFF
TRBV7-3	TRBJ1-2	CASSLYATIVNGYTF
TRBV5-1	TRBJ1-2	CASSLDSGRERYTF
TRBV5-1	TRBJ1-2	CASSPGTATLGGYTF
TRBV12-3/TRBV12-4	TRBJ2-2	CASSLTSGRVKTGELFF
TRBV27	TRBJ2-7	CASNRERGTYEQYF
TRBV5-1	TRBJ2-1	CASSPLDRVNEQFF
TRBV28	TRBJ2-7	CASSSPGGRAPYEQYF
TRBV5-1	TRBJ1-3	CASSRQGPVSGNTIYF
TRBV5-4	TRBJ2-6	CASSLALAPSSGANVLTF
TRBV2	TRBJ2-1	CASTKREIGNEQFF
TRBV7-9	TRBJ2-1	CASSPGPSGNNEQFF
TRBV28	TRBJ2-1	CASSFMWGSGSYEQFF
TRBV10-3	TRBJ2-1	CAILGDRGTNEQFF
TRBV3-1	TRBJ1-3	CASSRRQGASGNTIYF
TRBV5-5	TRBJ1-6	CASSLVIWDRGNSPLHF
TRBV20-1	TRBJ2-2	CSARVAAFRPGNTGELFF
TRBV2	TRBJ2-1	CASSEPLREQFF
TRBV5-1	TRBJ1-1	CASSFWDMGNTEAFF
TRBV6-5	TRBJ1-1	CASSYRTGGVRTEAFF
TRBV12-3/TRBV12-4	TRBJ1-2	CASSFQQGRGGGYTF
TRBV4-1	TRBJ2-1	CASSQTILGGPMDNEQFF
TRBV3-1	TRBJ2-2	CASSQVSGRNTGELFF